This entry is about one T cell receptor (beta chain). Alongside a J-beta primer mix, a sample-barcoded 5' primer served in a second PCR lasting roughly 7 to 11 cycles. Each CDR3 protein gets one entry after TCRdb re-called the 5' RACE reads with MiXCR. The sample records about 560,000 distinct CDR3 sequences, about 26% being singletons. The record originates from a study of blood T cells in healthy people across ages. Germline V gene sequence: CDR1 ENHRY, CDR2 SYGVKD. V was pared by 4 bases and J by 4 bases, with 12 bases between. This CDR3 is built from 14 residues. Another study also made use of these data, one on T cells of mothers and their children.

The sequence was obtained from a boy aged 2 to 10 in good health. The V gene is TRBV10-3, the J gene TRBJ2-3; the D is unclear. Sequencing used blood. The CDR3 protein is CAISAMPSADTQYF. The CDR3 DNA follows: TGTGCCATCAGTGCAATGCCATCCGCAGATACGCAGTATTTT.